What follows is one T cell receptor beta chain and its context. The data are from a study of blood T cell repertoires in COVID-19. Clones were read by immunoSEQ multiplex PCR, and TCRdb kept only the in-frame ones, dropping some. The sample consists of about 250,000 clones, roughly three quarters of them appearing once. The CDR3 runs 15 residues. V was clipped by 6 bases and J by 1 base; unmatched bases: 5. Germline V lookup: CDR1 MNHEY, CDR2 SMNVEV (reference sequence). What was sequenced was peripheral blood. The TCR originated in a woman between 40 and 50 years old with active or convalescent COVID-19. The V gene is TRBV27, the J gene TRBJ1-1, with 10 bases identical to TRBD1. The CDR3 region is CASSSWDRGNTEAFF. As DNA, the CDR3 is TGTGCCAGCAGCAGCTGGGACAGGGGGAACACTGAAGCTTTCTTT.